This TCR beta chain was obtained from a study of regulatory T cells in long-lasting Graves disease. Study at large: Graves' patients, diagnosed recently, had received antithyroid drugs under 3 months.

Researchers made TCR beta libraries by using iRepertoire HTBI primers and running Arm-PCR on CDR3 regions. TCRdb re-called the multiplex PCR reads with MiXCR, one entry per CDR3 protein. The repertoire includes around 500,000 distinct CDR3 sequences, about 16% of them detected once, and 20% to 30% sits in the top ten. Whole-study results and caveats: Reduced TCR diversity was observed in persistent Graves' patients versus newly diagnosed patients.

Time point: newly diagnosed GD, antithyroid drugs for less than 3 months. PBMCs were the source of the RNA used for TCR sequencing. The CDR3 is 16 amino acids. Trimming pared 4 bases from V and 2 bases from J, leaving 15 bases between. The V gene's germline CDR1 is MNHEY and CDR2 SVGEGT. This clonotype was observed many times. No antigen is known for it. The same sample was also studied in work on T cells in Graves' hyperthyroidism and ophthalmopathy.

The source material was peripheral blood mononuclear cells (PBMCs), sampled at new diagnosis, from a patient treated with antithyroid drugs. This TCR was recovered from a middle-aged woman with Graves disease. This chain joins TRBV6-2 or TRBV6-3 and TRBJ2-4, with D possibly TRBD2 on 7 matching bases. As DNA, the CDR3 is TGTGCCAGCAGTTGGGGGGGGGCAGGAACCAAAAACATTCAGTACTTC. Its protein product is CASSWGGAGTKNIQYF.